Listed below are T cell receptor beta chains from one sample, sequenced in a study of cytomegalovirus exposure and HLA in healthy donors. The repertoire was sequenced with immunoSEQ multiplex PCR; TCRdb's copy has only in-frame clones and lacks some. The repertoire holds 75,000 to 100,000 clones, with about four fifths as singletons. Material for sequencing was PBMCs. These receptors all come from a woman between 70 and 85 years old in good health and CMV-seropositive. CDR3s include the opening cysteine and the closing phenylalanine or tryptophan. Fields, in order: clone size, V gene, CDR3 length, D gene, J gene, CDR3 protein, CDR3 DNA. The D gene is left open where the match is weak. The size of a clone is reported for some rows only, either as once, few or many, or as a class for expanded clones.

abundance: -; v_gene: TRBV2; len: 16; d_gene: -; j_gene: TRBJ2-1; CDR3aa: CASSEGGRGGDNEQFF; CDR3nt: TGTGCCAGCAGTGAAGGAGGCAGGGGAGGGGACAATGAGCAGTTCTTC
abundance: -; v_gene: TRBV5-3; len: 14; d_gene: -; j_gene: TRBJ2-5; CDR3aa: CARSLAQGRETQYF; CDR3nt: TGTGCCAGAAGCTTGGCCCAGGGAAGGGAGACCCAGTACTTC
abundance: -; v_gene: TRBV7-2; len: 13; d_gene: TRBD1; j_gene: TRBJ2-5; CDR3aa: CASTNPGGETQYF; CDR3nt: TGTGCCAGCACCAATCCAGGGGGAGAGACCCAGTACTTC
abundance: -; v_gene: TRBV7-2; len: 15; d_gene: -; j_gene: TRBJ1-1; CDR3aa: CASSLMAPMNTEAFF; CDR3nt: TGTGCCAGCAGCTTAATGGCACCGATGAACACTGAAGCTTTCTTT
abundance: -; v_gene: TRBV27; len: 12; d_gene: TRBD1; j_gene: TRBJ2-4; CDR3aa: CASSTTGNIQYF; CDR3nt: TGTGCCAGCAGTACGACAGGGAACATTCAGTACTTC
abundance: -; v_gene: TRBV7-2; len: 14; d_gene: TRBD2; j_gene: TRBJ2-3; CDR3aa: CASSLTSVTDTQYF; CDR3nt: TGTGCCAGCAGCTTAACTAGCGTCACAGATACGCAGTATTTT
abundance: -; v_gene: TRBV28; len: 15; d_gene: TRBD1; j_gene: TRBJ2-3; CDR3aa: CASSEGTGIADTQYF; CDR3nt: TGTGCCAGCAGTGAAGGGACAGGGATCGCAGATACGCAGTATTTT
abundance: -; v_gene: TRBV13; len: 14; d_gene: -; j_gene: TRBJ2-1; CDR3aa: CASSLGGQLYEQFF; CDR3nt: TGTGCCAGCAGCTTAGGAGGACAGCTTTACGAGCAGTTCTTC
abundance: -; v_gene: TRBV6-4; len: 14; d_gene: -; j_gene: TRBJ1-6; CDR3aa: CASSNGQFNSPLHF; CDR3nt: TGTGCCAGCAGTAACGGACAGTTCAATTCACCCCTCCACTTT
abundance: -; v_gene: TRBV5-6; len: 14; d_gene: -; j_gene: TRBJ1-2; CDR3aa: CASSLYPRNYGYTF; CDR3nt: TGTGCCAGCAGCTTGTATCCCAGGAACTATGGCTACACCTTC
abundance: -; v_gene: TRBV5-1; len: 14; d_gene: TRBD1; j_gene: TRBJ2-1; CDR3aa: CASSRQGQYDEQFF; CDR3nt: TGCGCCAGCAGCCGACAGGGACAATATGATGAGCAGTTCTTC
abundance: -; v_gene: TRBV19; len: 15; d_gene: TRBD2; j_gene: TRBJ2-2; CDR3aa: CASSIGLAATGELFF; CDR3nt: TGTGCCAGTAGTATCGGGCTAGCGGCGACCGGGGAGCTGTTTTTT
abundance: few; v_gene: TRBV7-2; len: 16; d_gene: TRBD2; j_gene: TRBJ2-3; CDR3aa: CASSPTPGRGPDTQYF; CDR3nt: TGTGCCAGCAGCCCAACGCCAGGGAGGGGTCCAGATACGCAGTATTTT
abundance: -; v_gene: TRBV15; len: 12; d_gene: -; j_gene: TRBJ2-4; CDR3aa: CATSTGEDIQYF; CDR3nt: TGTGCCACCAGCACGGGAGAGGACATTCAGTACTTC
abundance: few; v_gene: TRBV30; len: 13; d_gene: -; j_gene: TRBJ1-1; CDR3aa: CAWSRTENTEAFF; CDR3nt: TGTGCCTGGAGTCGGACAGAGAACACTGAAGCTTTCTTT
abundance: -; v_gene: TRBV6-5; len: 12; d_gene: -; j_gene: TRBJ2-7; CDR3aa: CASSTAGPKQYF; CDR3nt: TGTGCCAGCAGCACCGCGGGGCCCAAGCAGTACTTC
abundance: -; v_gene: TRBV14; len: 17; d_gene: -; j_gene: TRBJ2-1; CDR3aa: CASSHAGRGPTYNEQFF; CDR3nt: TGTGCCAGCAGCCATGCAGGCAGGGGCCCCACCTACAATGAGCAGTTCTTC
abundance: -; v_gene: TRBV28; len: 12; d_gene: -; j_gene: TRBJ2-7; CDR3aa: CASSLYGGEQYF; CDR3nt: TGTGCCAGCAGTTTGTACGGGGGCGAGCAGTACTTC
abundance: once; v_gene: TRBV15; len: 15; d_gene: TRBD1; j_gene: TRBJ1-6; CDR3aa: CATSRGQGWDSPLHF; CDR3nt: TGTGCCACCAGCCGCGGACAGGGGTGGGATTCACCCCTCCACTTT
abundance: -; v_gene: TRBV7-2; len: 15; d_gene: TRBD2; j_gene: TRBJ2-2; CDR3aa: CASSLGLAVVGELFF; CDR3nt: TGTGCCAGCAGCTTGGGACTAGCAGTCGTCGGGGAGCTGTTTTTT
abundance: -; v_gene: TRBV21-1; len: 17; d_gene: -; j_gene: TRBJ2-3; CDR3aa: CASSKTRTRDSADTQYF; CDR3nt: TGTGCCAGCAGCAAAACGCGAACGCGGGACAGCGCAGATACGCAGTATTTT
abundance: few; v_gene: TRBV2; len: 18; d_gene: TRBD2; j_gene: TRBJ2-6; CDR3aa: CASSEAPPAGIGANVLTF; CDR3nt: TGTGCCAGCAGTGAAGCGCCTCCAGCGGGAATTGGGGCCAACGTCCTGACTTTC
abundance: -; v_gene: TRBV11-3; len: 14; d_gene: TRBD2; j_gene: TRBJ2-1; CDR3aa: CASSMGLAGNEQFF; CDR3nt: TGTGCCAGCAGCATGGGACTAGCGGGAAACGAGCAGTTCTTC
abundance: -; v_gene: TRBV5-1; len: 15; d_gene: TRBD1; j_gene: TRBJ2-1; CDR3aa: CASSDSRQGRSEQFF; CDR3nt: TGCGCCAGCAGCGATTCTAGACAGGGGAGGAGTGAGCAGTTCTTC
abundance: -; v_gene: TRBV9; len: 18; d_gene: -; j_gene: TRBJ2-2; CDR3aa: CASSANVAGTDNTGELFF; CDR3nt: TGTGCCAGCAGCGCTAACGTGGCGGGGACAGACAACACCGGGGAGCTGTTTTTT